A selection of T cell receptor beta chains follows, all from one sample in a study of CD8+CD57+ T cells in acquired aplastic anemia. TCRdb analysed the reads with MiXCR anew, one entry per CDR3 protein. The sample yields under 250,000 distinct CDR3 sequences, 55% to 65% seen once. The sample consisted of sorted CD4+, CD8+, or CD8+CD57+ T cells (not recorded which) from PBMCs. The source is a human donor with aplastic anemia. The conserved cysteine and the conserved F or W are not part of the CDR3 here. Fields, in order: V gene, CDR3 protein.

V: TRBV20-1
CDR3: SAIFGQLSTGELF

V: TRBV5-1
CDR3: ASSLDNRTWNTEAF

V: TRBV20-1
CDR3: SARDPGGLSYEQY

V: TRBV20-1
CDR3: SLRQTENSPLH

V: TRBV6-5
CDR3: ASRMTSSYNEQF

V: TRBV20-1
CDR3: SANYGQEGHYGYT

V: TRBV5-1
CDR3: ASSVTGVNPYEQY

V: TRBV9
CDR3: ASSPTGTGTYEQY

V: TRBV7-2
CDR3: ASSPGGTHYGYT

V: TRBV2
CDR3: ASRGTGNYGYT

V: TRBV24-1
CDR3: ATSDLSRDQETQY

V: TRBV6-5
CDR3: ASSYRDRDSDTGELF

V: TRBV14
CDR3: ASSQSRLLPLH

V: TRBV24-1
CDR3: ATSDSGLHEQY

V: TRBV7-9
CDR3: ASSLVLAGAEQY

V: TRBV6-1
CDR3: ASSTYGLGSYEQY

V: TRBV7-2
CDR3: ASSLAGGGSYEQY

V: TRBV6-5
CDR3: ASEPGQGEAGYT

V: TRBV10-3
CDR3: AISERDRTSPLH

V: TRBV24-1
CDR3: ATSGLGNGNEQF

V: TRBV7-6
CDR3: ASSPDFGANVLT

V: TRBV3-1
CDR3: ASSQIRGWLQHEQF

V: TRBV3-1
CDR3: ASSQGSGAKSGELF